This T cell receptor beta chain was recovered during a study of long-term antiretroviral therapy in people with HIV. Study-level points and caveats: Collection of the blood took place between about 2004 and 2018. The ART regimens in use then may have been less effective than current ones.

Per germline, CDR1 ENHRY and CDR2 SYGVKD. Trimming cost V 8 bases and J 5 bases, with 13 bases left between them. The CDR3 extends over 13 amino acids. immunoSEQ v3.0 was run at survey level. The repertoire was sequenced with immunoSEQ multiplex PCR; TCRdb's copy has only in-frame clones and lacks some. The sample contains about 26,000 clones, about 88% of which appear only once. In the case of this clone: The antigen is unknown.

None of the participants with HIV were treated outside the United States. V usage is TRBV10-3 and J usage is TRBJ1-5; D is unresolved. This receptor was obtained from a man aged 35-49 years with HIV. Sequencing was performed on unsorted PBMCs, taken roughly 2.7 years after starting antiretroviral therapy. As DNA, the CDR3 is TGTGCCATCCATAGAGAACGGGATCAGCCCCAGCATTTT. Amino acid sequence: CAIHRERDQPQHF.